These 10 T cell receptor beta chains originate from one sample sequenced in a study of response to subunit inactivated influenza vaccine. A single record per CDR3 protein comes from TCRdb applying MiXCR to the RT-PCR reads. The sample shows around 750,000 distinct CDR3 sequences, over 20% of them seen only once. The sample consisted of PBMCs from blood, taken roughly 5 days after vaccination. Receptors were obtained from a man aged 45-65 years who received an inactivated influenza vaccine.

This clonotype has a handful of counts. This chain connects TRBV6-5 to TRBJ2-7, with D perhaps assigned TRBD1 or TRBD2 (5 bases each). The ends were cut back, 4 bases at V and 4 bases at J, with 17 bases in the middle. The V gene's germline CDR1 is MNHEY and CDR2 SVGAGI. This CDR3 is built from 15 residues. The CDR3 DNA is TGTGCCAGCAGTTTCATCGGGACGCAGGAATACGAGCAGTACTTC. This gives the protein CASSFIGTQEYEQYF.

This chain uses TRBV12-3 or TRBV12-4 with TRBJ2-5; D gene unclear. V was cut by 2 bases and J by 5 bases, with 12 bases left in between. The CDR3 is made up of 14 amino acids. CDR3 nucleotides: TGTGCCAGCAGTTTAACGGCGCAAGGGGAGACCCAGTACTTC. It is translated as CASSLTAQGETQYF.

At least ten counts were recorded for this clonotype. The chain couples TRBV11-2 to TRBJ2-7, with D hard to call. Germline CDR1 is SGHAT and CDR2 is FQNNGV. The CDR3 is made up of 15 amino acids. Trimming left V 6 bases short and J 0 bases short, with 15 bases between. The CDR3: CASRGSRRRSYEQYF. Written as DNA, the CDR3 is TGTGCCAGCAGGGGGTCAAGGAGACGCTCCTACGAGCAGTACTTC.

The chain uses TRBV6-1 and TRBJ2-7; 7 nucleotides align to TRBD1. J lost 3 bases, V lost 1 base, and 3 bases had no gene match. The length of the CDR3 is 14 residues. The germline gives CDR1 MNHNS, CDR2 SASEGT. The CDR3 DNA is TGTGCCAGCAGTGAAGATGGACAGGACTACGAGCAGTACTTC. Amino acid sequence: CASSEDGQDYEQYF.

This clonotype was seen more than once but under ten times. The chain is built from TRBV6-5 and TRBJ2-3; TRBD2 matches at 7 bases. CDR3 length: 16 residues. Trimming at V came to 2 bases and at J to 0 bases, leaving 5 bases not matched to a gene. CDR1 MNHEY and CDR2 SVGAGI come from the germline V gene. Written as DNA, the CDR3 is TGTGCCAGCAGTTACGCTGGGGGGGGAAGCACAGATACGCAGTATTTT. This gives the protein CASSYAGGGSTDTQYF.

J is TRBJ2-1 and V is TRBV7-6; 9 bases match TRBD2. This CDR3 region has 17 residues. CDR1 and CDR2 (germline): SGHVS, FNYEAQ. Trimming removed 2 bases from V and 4 bases from J; junction bases left unmatched: 9. The CDR3 bases are TGTGCCAGCAGCTTACGTCGGGGCGGGAGGGGGTACAATGAGCAGTTCTTC. It codes for CASSLRRGGRGYNEQFF. The complete variable domain, with remaining parts taken from reference TRBV7-6 and TRBJ2-1, reads GAGVSQSPRYKVTKRGQDVALRCDPISGHVSLYWYRQALGQGPEFLTYFNYEAQQDKSGLPNDRFSAERPEGSISTLTIQRTEQRDSAMYRCASSLRRGGRGYNEQFFGPGTRLTVL.

V and J are TRBV6-2 or TRBV6-3 and TRBJ2-1, with 14 bases identical to TRBD2. Per the germline V gene, CDR1 is MNHEY and CDR2 is SVGEGT. This CDR3 is built from 18 residues. V gave up 0 bases and J gave up 8 bases; unmatched junction bases: 9. The CDR3: CASSYSRRLAGGVYEQFF. In nucleotides, the CDR3 is TGTGCCAGCAGTTACTCGAGGAGACTAGCGGGAGGGGTGTATGAGCAGTTCTTC.

This chain connects TRBV7-7 to TRBJ2-1; tentative D call: TRBD1 (5 bases). The V gene lost 0 bases and the J gene lost 1 base, with 7 bases spanning the gap. This CDR3 is 15 amino acids long. Germline-derived CDR1 and CDR2 are SSHAT and FNYEAQ (reference sequence). In DNA form, the CDR3 reads TGTGCCAGCAGCTTAGCCAGGACATCCTACAATGAGCAGTTCTTC. The encoded protein is CASSLARTSYNEQFF.

This clonotype was recorded at least ten times. The chain combines TRBV15 with TRBJ2-1; 8 bases line up with TRBD2. V was clipped by 0 bases and J by 7 bases; unmatched bases: 8. Germline CDR1 LNHNV, CDR2 YYDKDF (reference sequence). The CDR3 is 16 amino acids. CDR3 nucleotide sequence: TGTGCCACCAGCAGAGATCGGGGACTAGTTTTTAATGAGCAGTTCTTC. Translation gives CATSRDRGLVFNEQFF.

The chain couples TRBV15 to TRBJ2-7; D might be TRBD2 (6 bases). CDR3 length: 15 residues. The V end was cut by 4 bases, the J end by 0 bases, with 13 bases between. CDR1 and CDR2 (germline): LNHNV, YYDKDF (reference sequence). CDR3 DNA: TGTGCCACCAGCACCTATGCGGGACTCTCCTACGAGCAGTACTTC. It translates to CATSTYAGLSYEQYF.